This T cell receptor (beta chain) was sequenced for a study of blood T cell repertoires in COVID-19. Turning to the study itself: Sites across the United States, Italy and Spain contributed samples from acute and convalescent COVID-19.

Source study methods: By means of reference gene primer amplification, nucleated cell counts were estimated. Using immunoSEQ multiplex PCR, the repertoire was profiled, and TCRdb retains in-frame clones only, with some absent. V, J and clone size derive from that table, while D and trimming were established from the DNA sequence. The sample lists 150,000 to 200,000 clones; around 85% were seen once. From germline, CDR1 is LNHDA and CDR2 SQIVND (reference sequence). The J segment lost 6 bases and the V segment lost 3 bases, leaving 21 bases of the junction unmatched. This CDR3 region has 22 residues. Sample: peripheral blood. The chain recombines TRBV19 with TRBJ2-6, with 12 bases that match TRBD1. This clonotype was sampled from a human donor with active or convalescent COVID-19. The donor label of this sample is uncertain. This chain's CDR3 is CASSMGGLPSGQGALAANVLTF. CDR3 bases: TGTGCCAGTAGTATGGGTGGTTTGCCCTCGGGACAGGGGGCGCTTGCGGCCAACGTCCTGACTTTC.